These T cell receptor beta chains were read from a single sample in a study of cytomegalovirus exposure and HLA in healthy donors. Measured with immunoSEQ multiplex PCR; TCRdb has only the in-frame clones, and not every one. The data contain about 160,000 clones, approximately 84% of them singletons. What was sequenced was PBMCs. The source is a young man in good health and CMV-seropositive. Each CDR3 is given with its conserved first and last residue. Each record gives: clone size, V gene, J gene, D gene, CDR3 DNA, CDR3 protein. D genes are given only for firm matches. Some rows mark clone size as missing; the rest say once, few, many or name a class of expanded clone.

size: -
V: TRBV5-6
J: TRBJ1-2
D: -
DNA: TGTGCCAGCAGCTTCAGCGCTTCTAACTATGGCTACACCTTC
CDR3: CASSFSASNYGYTF

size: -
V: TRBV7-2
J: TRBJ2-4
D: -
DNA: TGTGCCAGCAGCTTAGGAACAGCTAACATTCAGTACTTC
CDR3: CASSLGTANIQYF

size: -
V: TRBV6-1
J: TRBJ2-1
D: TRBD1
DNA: TGTGCCAGCAGTAAGGACAGGGACTCCTACAATGAGCAGTTCTTC
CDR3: CASSKDRDSYNEQFF

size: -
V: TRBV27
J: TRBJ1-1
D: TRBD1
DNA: TGTGCCAGCAGATCACAGGGGTGGGGGACTGAAGCTTTCTTT
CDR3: CASRSQGWGTEAFF

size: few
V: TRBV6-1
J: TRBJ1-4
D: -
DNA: TGTGCCAGCAGGGCGGGTACTAATGAAAAACTGTTTTTT
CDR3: CASRAGTNEKLFF

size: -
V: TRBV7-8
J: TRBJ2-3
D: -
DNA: TGTGCCAGCAGCTTAATCGAGCGAGATACGCAGTATTTT
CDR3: CASSLIERDTQYF

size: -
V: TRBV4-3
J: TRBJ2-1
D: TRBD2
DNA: TGCGCCAGCAGCCAAGAGGTAGCGGGGGGGCCGAATGAGCAGTTCTTC
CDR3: CASSQEVAGGPNEQFF

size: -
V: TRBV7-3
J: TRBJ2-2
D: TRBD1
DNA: TGTGCCAGCAGCTTAAGCAGGGGGTTTAACACCGGGGAGCTGTTTTTT
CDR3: CASSLSRGFNTGELFF

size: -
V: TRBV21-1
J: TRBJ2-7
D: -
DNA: TGTGCCAGCAGCAAAGGGGGCGGGACGAGGTACGAGCAGTACTTC
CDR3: CASSKGGGTRYEQYF

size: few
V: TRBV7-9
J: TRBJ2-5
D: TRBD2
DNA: TGTGCCAGCAGCCCAGGTCGACCGGGACTAGCGGGGACGATAGAGACCCAGTACTTC
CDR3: CASSPGRPGLAGTIETQYF

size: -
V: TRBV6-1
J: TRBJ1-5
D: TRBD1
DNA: TGTGCCAGCAGTGCGACAGGGTTTAATCAGCCCCAGCATTTT
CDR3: CASSATGFNQPQHF

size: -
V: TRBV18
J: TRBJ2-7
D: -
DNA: TGTGCCAGCTCCCCGGGGGGCTTCACCTACGAGCAGTACTTC
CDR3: CASSPGGFTYEQYF

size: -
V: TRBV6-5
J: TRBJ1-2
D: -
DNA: TGTGCCAGCAGTTACGACAGGAAAGCTAACTATGGCTACACCTTC
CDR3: CASSYDRKANYGYTF

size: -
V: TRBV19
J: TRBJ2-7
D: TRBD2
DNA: TGTGCCAGTAGTACCGGGACTAGCGGGGACTACGAGCAGTACTTC
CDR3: CASSTGTSGDYEQYF

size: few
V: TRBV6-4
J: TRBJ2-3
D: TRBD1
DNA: TGTGCCAGGGCCCCTCCGGCGACAGGGGAGATCACAGATACGCAGTATTTT
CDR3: CARAPPATGEITDTQYF

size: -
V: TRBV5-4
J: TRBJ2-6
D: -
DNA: TGCGCCAGCAGCAATACAGGTTTCTCTGGGGCCAACGTCCTGACTTTC
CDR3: CASSNTGFSGANVLTF

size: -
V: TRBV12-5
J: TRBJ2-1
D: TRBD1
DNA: TGTGCTAGTGGTTCTCGACCGGGACAGGGCTACAATGAGCAGTTCTTC
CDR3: CASGSRPGQGYNEQFF